The present T cell receptor beta chain was sequenced within a study of T cell clones after liver transplantation. Study-wide results and caveats: Graft donor-reactive T cells possibly entered the graft instead of undergoing deletion.

Data came from immunoSEQ multiplex PCR; TCRdb stores just in-frame clones and leaves some out. The sample has about 68,000 clones; around 93% are singletons. The CDR3 is 17 amino acids. The germline gives CDR1 SGHRS, CDR2 YFSETQ. V was pared by 3 bases and J by 0 bases, with 18 bases between. Regarding this clone: Its antigen is unknown.

This TCR was recovered from a human patient who received a liver transplant. Some T cells may be supplied by the graft donor. The chain recombines TRBV5-1 with TRBJ1-1, with D possibly being TRBD1 (5 bases). The source material was CD4+ T cells from blood, sampled less than 28 months after liver transplant. The CDR3 region is CASSSGLGPTMNTEAFF. CDR3 DNA sequence: TGCGCCAGCAGCTCTGGCTTGGGACCGACTATGAACACTGAAGCTTTCTTT.